The rows below give T cell receptor beta chains drawn from one sample of a study of OX40 agonist ivuxolimab in advanced cancers. The protocol was immunoSEQ multiplex PCR, while the TCRdb copy is restricted to in-frame clones and leaves out a portion. The sample yields 67,000 or so clones, 70% to 90% seen once. The material was CD4+ or CD8+ T cells sorted from blood, obtained in a trial of the OX40 agonist ivuxolimab. Receptors originate from an adult with an advanced solid tumor such as melanoma, head and neck, liver or kidney cancer. Both conserved end residues are part of each CDR3.

>TRBV4-3
CASSDMTGFSGANVLTF
>TRBV7-9
CASSLGWRDRNTDTQYF
>TRBV5-1
CASSLAAGPSSYNEQFF
>TRBV29-1
CSVEHSRGGTEAFF
>TRBV30
CAWSVRTSGGSPISTDTQYF
>TRBV30
CAWEPGGPGELFF
>TRBV5-6
CASSLGTGDSNQPQHF
>TRBV19
CASSIGTSEYEQYF
>TRBV6-5
CASSSGGGKLNEQFF
>TRBV9
CASSVGQDSGNTIYF
>TRBV9
CASSPTRESPLHF
>TRBV6-5
CASSFEFTGGNSPLHF
>TRBV5-5
CASRGSNSGNTIYF
>TRBV5-1
CASSPNRDRGLAYF
>TRBV7-3
CASSLTGRASNQPQHF
>TRBV5-1
CASSLGGANTGELFF
>TRBV10-3
CAISGPGQGALPGELFF
>TRBV7-2
CASSPKRDEKLFF
>TRBV20-1
CSAGRGLGAFF
>TRBV10-3
CAISESSGQGYEQYF
>TRBV6-6
CASKNTEAFF
>TRBV11-2
CASSLVPYNQPQHF
>TRBV9
CASSTDGFLNEKLFF
>TRBV5-1
CASSLLGLEGETQYF
>TRBV6-5
CASKTGESQPQHF
>TRBV10-3
CAISGAGTGNSPLHF
>TRBV19
CASSPGRTEAFF
>TRBV19
CASTPQGQGPNYGYTF
>TRBV11-1
CASSLVNRQSTEAFF
>TRBV30
CAWSPGTHYEQYF
>TRBV30
CAWSVGVGYEQFF
>TRBV5-8
CASSLALAGRGYTF
>TRBV29-1
CSVAPTVGKNIQYF
>TRBV5-1
CASSPRGRADGYTF
>TRBV11-1
CASTRGGYTEAFF
>TRBV5-4
CASSFTGTGTKGFF
>TRBV5-6
CASSLAGGTGELFF
>TRBV4-1
CASSQGSGTDTQYF
>TRBV6-1
CASSEARVNTIYF
>TRBV27
CASSPGWAPYEQYF
>TRBV5-1
CASRDDRLNEKLFF
>TRBV5-1
CASKLENEQFF
>TRBV11-1
CASSHPAQGGVETQYF
>TRBV4-1
CASSQEFYTPVTEAFF
>TRBV7-3
CASSFTSPGLAGGVNTGELFF
>TRBV6-1
CASIPEGFGNQPQHF
>TRBV2
CASTRTGGAIGFDGYTF
>TRBV9
CASSAGPHFTDTQYF
>TRBV9
CASSRGWGESYNSPLHF
>TRBV28
CASSLGTGPPYEQYF
>TRBV5-5
CASSFMIAGAGEQYF
>TRBV11-3
CASSEGGTNEKLFF
>TRBV14
CASSLTGFFSGNTIYF
>TRBV10-3
CAISEHPGQGPSYEQYF